This T cell receptor (beta chain) is drawn from a study of T-cell reconstitution after alpha-beta-depleted transplantation in children. Germline lookup yields CDR1 MNHEY and CDR2 SVGAGI. V lost 0 bases to trimming and J lost 4 bases, with 19 bases between them. The CDR3 is 18 amino acids. Unique molecular identifiers were incorporated into the prepared TCRbeta library. TCRdb passed the PCR reads through MiXCR, listing each CDR3 protein once. The table shows approximately 130,000 distinct CDR3 sequences, with roughly 9% occurring only once. This clonotype was counted many times. This chain links TRBV6-5 with TRBJ2-1; D is possibly TRBD1 (6 bases). The sample in question was PBMCs, mostly from graft donor cells, obtained 180 days after TCRalphabeta/CD19-depleted stem cell transplant. The source is a girl in the first two years of life who had a stem cell transplant for combined immunodeficiency, so the T cells may come from the graft donor. This CDR3 is CASSYSGAFNRVYNEQFF. The CDR3 nucleotides are TGTGCCAGCAGTTACTCCGGGGCGTTTAACAGGGTTTACAATGAGCAGTTCTTC.